This T cell receptor (beta chain) was captured in a study of tissue T cells after allogeneic stem cell transplantation. Data came from immunoSEQ multiplex PCR; TCRdb stores just in-frame clones and leaves some out. The sample includes about 4,300 clones, 60% to 70% of them seen just once. The CDR3 covers 16 residues. After removal of 5 bases from V and 2 bases from J, the junction contained 3 bases not matched to a gene. CDR1 and CDR2 from the germline V gene are SGHTA and FQGNSA. The chain joins TRBV7-2 to TRBJ2-1, with 13 bases identical to TRBD2. This specimen consisted of left colon tissue, obtained at autopsy. The source is a male donor at least 60 years old with lung cancer. The CDR3 bases are TGTGCCAGCAGCCCAGGACTAGCGGGAGCCTACAATGAGCAGTTCTTC. Its protein is CASSPGLAGAYNEQFF.